This TCR beta chain emerged from a study of blood T cell repertoires in COVID-19. Study-level information: The United States, Italy and Spain supplied acute and convalescent COVID-19 samples. In each case, the material was cDNA or gDNA derived from T cells, B-cell-depleted T cells, or PBMCs.

The CDR3 contains 16 residues. Germline CDR1 is SNHLY and CDR2 is FYNNEI. Trimming pared 7 bases from V and 0 bases from J, leaving 17 bases between. In the authors' workflow: The assay estimated nucleated cells by amplifying reference gene primers. Generated by immunoSEQ multiplex PCR, the TCRdb table keeps only in-frame clones and is missing some. V and J calls and clone size follow that table, whereas D and trimming were derived from the DNA. The sample includes 200,000 to 250,000 clones, around 84% of them seen just once. Assignments of participants to cohorts depended upon their own reported clinical history.

Sequencing input: PBMCs or T cells enriched from blood (not recorded which). This sequence originates from a woman between 35 and 50 years old with acute COVID-19. The chain joins TRBV2 to TRBJ2-3, with a weak D call TRBD1 (5 bases). The CDR3 DNA is TGTGCCAGCACCGGTAGACAGTTAGCTAGCACAGATACGCAGTATTTT. This encodes CASTGRQLASTDTQYF.